The 32 T cell receptor beta chains presented below share a single source sample, sequenced in a study of blood T cell repertoires in COVID-19. This table comes from immunoSEQ multiplex PCR, and its TCRdb copy is limited to in-frame clones, with some not included. Among roughly 61,000 clones listed, approximately 87% were seen once. The sample was peripheral blood. These receptors originate from a middle-aged man with active COVID-19.

The V and J genes are TRBV28 and TRBJ1-1; 9 bases are a match to TRBD1. The CDR3 totals 14 residues. Germline V CDR1 and CDR2: MDHEN, SYDVKM. V lost 8 bases and J lost 0; bases outside the gene matches: 4. The CDR3 sequence is CASGGQGLNTEAFF. The CDR3 DNA sequence: TGTGCCAGCGGGGGACAGGGATTGAACACTGAAGCTTTCTTT.

In the case of this clone: Other nucleotide sequences in the sample specify the same CDR3. The chain uses TRBV3-1 (or the pseudogene TRBV3-2) and TRBJ2-7, with D possibly being TRBD2 (5 bases). The CDR3 runs 15 residues. The V end lost 7 bases, the J end lost 1 base, and 17 bases lay between the germline ends. Germline lookup yields CDR1 LGHDT and CDR2 YNNKEL (reference sequence). The CDR3 reads CASKRGPAESYEQYF. DNA for the CDR3: TGTGCCAGCAAAAGAGGGCCAGCGGAGTCCTACGAGCAGTACTTC.

The chain employs TRBV27 and TRBJ1-2; the D gene is possibly TRBD1 (5 bases). This CDR3 is built from 14 residues. Trimming cost V 5 bases and J 3 bases, with 13 bases left between them. Germline-derived CDR1 and CDR2 are MNHEY and SMNVEV (reference sequence). The CDR3 is CASSGTDKDYGYTF. The DNA for the CDR3 is TGTGCCAGCAGTGGCACGGACAAAGACTATGGCTACACCTTC.

V gene TRBV28 combines with J gene TRBJ2-2, with 8 nucleotides matching TRBD1. Unmatched junction bases numbered 7, after V lost 5 bases and J lost 5 bases. The germline V gene encodes CDR1 MDHEN and CDR2 SYDVKM. The CDR3 length is 15 residues. The CDR3 is CASSVPTGVTGELFF. The CDR3 nucleotides read TGTGCCAGCAGTGTTCCGACAGGGGTGACCGGGGAGCTGTTTTTT.

J is TRBJ2-1 and V is TRBV24-1, with D tentatively TRBD2 (5 bases). V lost 0 bases, J lost 4 bases, and 12 bases lay in between. Germline CDR1 KGHDR, CDR2 SFDVKD. The CDR3 has 16 amino acids. The CDR3 sequence: CATSDLALGAYNEQFF. In nucleotides, the CDR3 is TGTGCCACCAGTGATTTGGCCTTGGGAGCTTACAATGAGCAGTTCTTC.

The V gene is TRBV7-3, the J gene TRBJ1-2; a possible D gene is TRBD1 (6 bases). Trimming cost V 5 bases and J 8 bases, with 15 bases left between them. CDR1 is SGHTA and CDR2 is FQGTGA in the germline V gene. The CDR3 is 13 residues long. DNA of the CDR3: TGTGCCAGCAGCACAACAGGGATTGAGGGCTACACCTTC. This sequence encodes CASSTTGIEGYTF.

In this sample, this clone turned up once. The CDR3 here is CASSPRGQVNTEAFF. Here the CDR3 DNA reads TGTGCCAGCAGCCCGAGGGGGCAGGTGAACACTGAAGCTTTCTTT. V gene TRBV9 combines with J gene TRBJ1-1, with 7 bases identical to TRBD1. This CDR3 is built from 15 residues. The germline V gene encodes CDR1 SGDLS and CDR2 YYNGEE. The V and J ends lost 4 bases and 0 bases, in that order; junction bases with no gene match: 6.

This CDR3 reads CASSYEAGEGEQFF. In nucleotides, the CDR3 is TGTGCCAGCAGTTACGAGGCGGGAGAAGGTGAGCAGTTCTTC. The rearrangement links TRBV6-5 to TRBJ2-1, with 7 bases fitting TRBD2. V gave up 2 bases and J gave up 9 bases; unmatched junction bases: 7. Germline-derived CDR1 and CDR2 are MNHEY and SVGAGI. The CDR3 consists of 14 residues.

This clone was seen just once. CDR3 sequence: CASRPNGAGNTIYF. The DNA of the CDR3 is TGTGCCAGTAGGCCTAACGGGGCTGGAAACACCATATATTTT. The chain couples TRBV19 to TRBJ1-3; D ambiguous. Germline V gives CDR1 LNHDA, CDR2 SQIVND (reference sequence). The CDR3 totals 14 residues. Trimming removed 6 bases from V and 2 bases from J, with 11 bases in between.

In this sample, this clone turned up once. The chain links TRBV28 to TRBJ2-7, with 13 bases that match TRBD2. The germline V gene has CDR1 MDHEN and CDR2 SYDVKM. CDR3 length equals 14 residues. Trimming cost V 2 bases and J 10 bases; bases outside gene matches: 5. The CDR3 DNA is TGTGCCAGCAGTTTAGGACTAGCGGGAGCGCCCCAGTACTTC. Translated, it gives CASSLGLAGAPQYF.

This chain links TRBV5-1 with TRBJ2-3; 8 positions match TRBD2. V shed 4 bases and J 4 bases; nucleotides not matched to a gene: 5. CDR3 length: 14 amino acids. CDR1 and CDR2 from the germline V gene are SGHRS and YFSETQ. The CDR3 spells CASSLPGGADTQYF. The CDR3 nucleotides are TGCGCCAGCAGCCTCCCGGGGGGGGCAGATACGCAGTATTTT.

The chain uses TRBV3-1 (or the pseudogene TRBV3-2) and TRBJ1-5, with D perhaps TRBD1 (6 bases). V lost 4 bases, J lost 9 bases, and 10 bases lay in between. The CDR3 is made up of 12 amino acids. Germline V gene lookup returns CDR1 LGHDT and CDR2 YNNKEL (reference sequence). The CDR3 loop is CASSLQGRPQHF. The CDR3 nucleotides are TGTGCCAGCAGCCTACAGGGTCGGCCCCAGCATTTT.

The chain has TRBV11-3 and TRBJ2-2, with D possibly being TRBD1 (6 bases). The CDR3 is made up of 14 amino acids. Trimming removed 5 bases at V and 5 bases at J, with 12 bases between. Germline-derived CDR1 and CDR2 are SGHNT and YENEEA. The CDR3 reads CASSQLQGTGELFF. CDR3 nucleotides: TGTGCCAGCAGCCAACTTCAGGGGACCGGGGAGCTGTTTTTT.

This sequence joins TRBV18 and TRBJ2-1; 7 bases match TRBD1. The CDR3 is 14 residues long. Germline assignment: CDR1 KGHSH and CDR2 LQKENI. Trimming removed 6 bases from V and 7 bases from J; junction bases left unmatched: 9. CDR3 in DNA: TGTGCCAGCTCGCCCCCGGGACAGCTAAATGAGCAGTTCTTC. Translated, it gives CASSPPGQLNEQFF.

The chain has TRBV5-6 and TRBJ2-1; D may be TRBD2 (5 bases). V was clipped by 1 base and J by 12 bases, with 11 bases between them. The CDR3 has 12 amino acids. Germline CDR1 is SGHDT and CDR2 is YYEEEE. CDR3 amino acids: CASSLPGRGQFF. DNA of the CDR3: TGTGCCAGCAGCTTGCCCGGACGGGGGCAGTTCTTC. Together with reference TRBV5-6 and TRBJ2-1, the CDR3 gives the full variable domain: DAGVTQSPTHLIKTRGQQVTLRCSPKSGHDTVSWYQQALGQGPQFIFQYYEEEERQRGNFPDRFSGHQFPNYSSELNVNALLLGDSALYLCASSLPGRGQFFGPGTRLTVL.

The sample holds a few counts of this clone. The chain combines TRBV12-2 with TRBJ2-7; the table gives TRBD1 as D, unverified against the DNA. TRBV12-2 corresponds to a pseudogene. CDR3 length: 15 residues. The CDR3: CASRTSGTGTYEQYF. CDR3 nucleotides: TGTGCAAGTCGCACGTCCGGGACAGGGACTTACGAGCAGTACTTC.

The gene calls are TRBV4-1 and TRBJ2-3; TRBD2 matches at 10 bases. This CDR3 comprises 19 residues. Germline assignment: CDR1 MGHRA and CDR2 YSYEKL. V shed 4 bases and J 4 bases; nucleotides not matched to a gene: 17. CDR3 coding DNA: TGCGCCAGCAGCCTCGAACCGGGACTAGCGAAGACCTTCGCAGATACGCAGTATTTT. Protein: CASSLEPGLAKTFADTQYF.

V gene TRBV10-3 combines with J gene TRBJ1-2, with TRBD1 matching 11 bases. Per germline, CDR1 ENHRY and CDR2 SYGVKD. The CDR3 is 17 amino acids. After removal of 3 bases from V and 4 bases from J, the junction contained 10 bases not matched to a gene. The CDR3 DNA reads TGTGCCATCAGTGACGTCCCGGGACAGGGGGGCATCTATGGCTACACCTTC. This encodes CAISDVPGQGGIYGYTF.

The V gene is TRBV27, the J gene TRBJ1-2, with D hard to call. Germline values: CDR1 MNHEY, CDR2 SMNVEV (reference sequence). Deletions cut 0 bases from V and 0 bases from J, with 8 bases between. The CDR3 is made up of 15 amino acids. CDR3 residues: CASSLSHGTNYGYTF. The CDR3 nucleotides are TGTGCCAGCAGTTTATCACACGGGACTAACTATGGCTACACCTTC.

The chain is built from TRBV9 and TRBJ1-4; 9 nucleotides align to TRBD1. The CDR3 consists of 17 residues. Losses at the gene ends were 3 bases for V and 5 bases for J; bases not matched to a gene: 11. Per the germline V gene, CDR1 is SGDLS and CDR2 is YYNGEE. CDR3 nucleotide sequence: TGTGCCAGCAGCGAGGGGGTTTCCGGGACAGGGAATGAAAAACTGTTTTTT. Translating it yields CASSEGVSGTGNEKLFF.

The chain links TRBV5-1 to TRBJ2-7, with 8 bases aligning to TRBD1. Trimming removed 0 bases from V and 2 bases from J; junction bases left unmatched: 4. The CDR3 is 15 amino acids. Germline loops: CDR1 SGHRS, CDR2 YFSETQ. CDR3 sequence reads: CASSLGGTGAYEQYF. The CDR3 region has the DNA TGCGCCAGCAGCTTGGGGGGGACAGGCGCCTACGAGCAGTACTTC.

The genes are TRBV29-1 and TRBJ2-7; TRBD1 matches at 7 bases. CDR3 length: 13 amino acids. V dropped 3 bases and J dropped 6; count of bases not matched to a gene: 8. Germline V gene sequence: CDR1 SQVTM, CDR2 ANQGSEA. CDR3 in amino acids: CSVEGTVNSEQYF. For the CDR3, the DNA is TGCAGCGTTGAGGGGACAGTTAACTCCGAGCAGTACTTC.

This rearrangement joins TRBV9 to TRBJ2-7, with TRBD2 matching over 9 bases. The germline gives CDR1 SGDLS, CDR2 YYNGEE. This CDR3 contains 15 residues. The V gene end was trimmed by 7 bases and the J gene end by 4 bases; junction bases not matched to a gene: 12. The CDR3 is CASSQAGGAGYEQYF. The CDR3 DNA follows: TGTGCCAGCTCCCAGGCGGGGGGGGCGGGATACGAGCAGTACTTC. The full variable domain, in which reference TRBV9 and TRBJ2-7 provide the parts outside the CDR3, is DSGVTQTPKHLITATGQRVTLRCSPRSGDLSVYWYQQSLDQGLQFLIQYYNGEERAKGNILERFSAQQFPDLHSELNLSSLELGDSALYFCASSQAGGAGYEQYFGPGTRLTVT.

The chain carries TRBV19 and TRBJ2-1, with 9 bases matching TRBD2. The V segment lost 3 bases and the J segment 10 bases; nucleotides outside the gene matches: 10. This CDR3 is 15 amino acids long. The germline gives CDR1 LNHDA, CDR2 SQIVND (reference sequence). CDR3 protein: CASSIPREGLAEQFF. For the CDR3, the DNA is TGTGCCAGTAGTATTCCGCGGGAGGGCCTCGCGGAGCAGTTCTTC.

Here the CDR3 DNA reads TGTGCCACCGGACAGGGTTTGGGGGGCTACACCTTC. It specifies CATGQGLGGYTF. V gene TRBV6-6 combines with J gene TRBJ1-2, with 8 bases that match TRBD1. Germline CDR1 and CDR2: MNHNY and SVGAGI (reference sequence). The CDR3 sequence is 12 residues long. Trimming cost V 10 bases and J 8 bases; bases outside gene matches: 9.

This clone has just one count. V and J are TRBV3-1 (or the pseudogene TRBV3-2) and TRBJ2-4, with D hard to call. Trimming took off 2 bases at V and 2 bases at J, with 13 bases between the two ends. The germline gives CDR1 LGHDT, CDR2 YNNKEL (reference sequence). This CDR3 spans 16 amino acids. This CDR3 is CASSQSWYGSKNIQYF. The CDR3 DNA sequence: TGTGCCAGCAGCCAATCTTGGTACGGGTCCAAAAACATTCAGTACTTC.

This chain links TRBV10-1 with TRBJ2-1, with a tentative D call TRBD2 (6 bases). V lost 2 bases and J lost 12, with 17 bases in between. Germline V lookup: CDR1 WNHNN, CDR2 SYGVQD (reference sequence). This CDR3 region has 14 residues. The CDR3 nucleotides read TGCGCCAGCAGTGAGAGGACTACCTTTAATCGGCAGTTCTTC. Its protein is CASSERTTFNRQFF.

In nucleotides, the CDR3 is TGTGCCAGTAGTATATGGGAGACTAGCGGTGTAAGTGGGGAGCTGTTTTTT. Protein sequence: CASSIWETSGVSGELFF. The chain couples TRBV19 to TRBJ2-2; 9 bases are a match to TRBD2. V dropped 2 bases and J dropped 8; count of bases not matched to a gene: 12. The CDR3 length is 17 residues. Germline assignment: CDR1 LNHDA and CDR2 SQIVND (reference sequence).

This sequence joins TRBV6-5 and TRBJ2-2; 8 bases fit TRBD2. The CDR3 contains 16 residues. The V segment lost 2 bases and the J segment 5 bases; nucleotides outside the gene matches: 7. Germline V gene lookup returns CDR1 MNHEY and CDR2 SVGAGI. CDR3 in amino acids: CASSYPGGVGTGELFF. CDR3 coding DNA: TGTGCCAGCAGTTACCCCGGGGGGGTCGGAACCGGGGAGCTGTTTTTT.

The chain combines TRBV6-6 with TRBJ1-4; D possibly corresponds to TRBD1 (6 bases). Germline V gives CDR1 MNHNY, CDR2 SVGAGI (reference sequence). CDR3 size: 14 residues. Trimming stripped 5 bases from V and 4 bases from J, with 11 bases between. The CDR3 region has the DNA TGTGCCAGCAGTCCGGACAGCCTTAATGAAAAACTGTTTTTT. Protein product: CASSPDSLNEKLFF.

This chain uses TRBV24-1 with TRBJ2-7, with TRBD1 identical over 9 bases. The CDR3 loop spans 15 amino acids. V trimming: 5 bases; J trimming: 4 bases; junction bases outside the gene matches: 8. Germline CDR1 is KGHDR and CDR2 is SFDVKD. As DNA, the CDR3 is TGTGCCACCAGTGGCCCGGGACAGGGCCAATACGAGCAGTACTTC. Protein: CATSGPGQGQYEQYF.

The chain has TRBV6-5 and TRBJ2-7; possible D gene TRBD1, 7 bases. The CDR3 length is 13 residues. Germline CDR1 is MNHEY and CDR2 is SVGAGI. Trimming pared 6 bases from V and 6 bases from J, leaving 15 bases between. The CDR3 here is CASRRQGGAEQYF. The CDR3 DNA reads as TGTGCCAGCAGACGACAGGGAGGTGCCGAGCAGTACTTC.